This T cell receptor beta chain was sequenced during a study of control samples from healthy donors and cancer patients. Trimming removed 5 bases at V and 4 bases at J, with 14 bases between. This CDR3 has 15 amino acids. Germline V lookup: CDR1 MNHEY, CDR2 SMNVEV (reference sequence). Only in-frame clones appear in the TCRdb table, and some are missing; sequencing was by immunoSEQ multiplex PCR. Among 75,000 to 100,000 clones, roughly 92% were seen once, and the ten largest hold around 3%. Only one count was recorded for this clone. The receptor comes from a human donor in good health. The donor label of this sample is uncertain. The V gene is TRBV27, the J gene TRBJ1-4; maybe TRBD1 (5 bases). The specimen sequenced was blood. CDR3 sequence: CASSLAGRNNEKLFF. The DNA for the CDR3 is TGTGCCAGCAGTCTTGCGGGACGGAATAATGAAAAACTGTTTTTT.